The clone carrying this TCR beta chain was picked up many times. The antigen is not known. The TCR cDNA carried a universal primer site and UMIs from 5'RACE template switching. TCRdb called the 5' RACE reads again in MiXCR, with one record for every CDR3 protein. Here the sample spans hundreds of thousands of distinct CDR3 sequences, about 5.2% being singletons. These data come from a study of T cells after yellow fever vaccination. CDR1 SGHRS and CDR2 YFSETQ come from the germline V gene. This CDR3 has 13 amino acids. V lost 0 bases to trimming and J lost 5 bases, with 8 bases between them. Study findings and constraints: Primary-vaccination clones mostly resurfaced post-booster (96% CD4, 75% to 90% CD8).

The source material was CD4+ T cells sorted from PBMCs, sampled on the day of the yellow fever booster vaccination. The clonotype originates from a young man who received the YFV17D yellow fever vaccine. The gene calls are TRBV5-1 and TRBJ2-5; TRBD1 might be the D (5 bases). CDR3 DNA: TGCGCCAGCAGCTTGGGACAGATCGAGACCCAGTACTTC. Its protein product is CASSLGQIETQYF.